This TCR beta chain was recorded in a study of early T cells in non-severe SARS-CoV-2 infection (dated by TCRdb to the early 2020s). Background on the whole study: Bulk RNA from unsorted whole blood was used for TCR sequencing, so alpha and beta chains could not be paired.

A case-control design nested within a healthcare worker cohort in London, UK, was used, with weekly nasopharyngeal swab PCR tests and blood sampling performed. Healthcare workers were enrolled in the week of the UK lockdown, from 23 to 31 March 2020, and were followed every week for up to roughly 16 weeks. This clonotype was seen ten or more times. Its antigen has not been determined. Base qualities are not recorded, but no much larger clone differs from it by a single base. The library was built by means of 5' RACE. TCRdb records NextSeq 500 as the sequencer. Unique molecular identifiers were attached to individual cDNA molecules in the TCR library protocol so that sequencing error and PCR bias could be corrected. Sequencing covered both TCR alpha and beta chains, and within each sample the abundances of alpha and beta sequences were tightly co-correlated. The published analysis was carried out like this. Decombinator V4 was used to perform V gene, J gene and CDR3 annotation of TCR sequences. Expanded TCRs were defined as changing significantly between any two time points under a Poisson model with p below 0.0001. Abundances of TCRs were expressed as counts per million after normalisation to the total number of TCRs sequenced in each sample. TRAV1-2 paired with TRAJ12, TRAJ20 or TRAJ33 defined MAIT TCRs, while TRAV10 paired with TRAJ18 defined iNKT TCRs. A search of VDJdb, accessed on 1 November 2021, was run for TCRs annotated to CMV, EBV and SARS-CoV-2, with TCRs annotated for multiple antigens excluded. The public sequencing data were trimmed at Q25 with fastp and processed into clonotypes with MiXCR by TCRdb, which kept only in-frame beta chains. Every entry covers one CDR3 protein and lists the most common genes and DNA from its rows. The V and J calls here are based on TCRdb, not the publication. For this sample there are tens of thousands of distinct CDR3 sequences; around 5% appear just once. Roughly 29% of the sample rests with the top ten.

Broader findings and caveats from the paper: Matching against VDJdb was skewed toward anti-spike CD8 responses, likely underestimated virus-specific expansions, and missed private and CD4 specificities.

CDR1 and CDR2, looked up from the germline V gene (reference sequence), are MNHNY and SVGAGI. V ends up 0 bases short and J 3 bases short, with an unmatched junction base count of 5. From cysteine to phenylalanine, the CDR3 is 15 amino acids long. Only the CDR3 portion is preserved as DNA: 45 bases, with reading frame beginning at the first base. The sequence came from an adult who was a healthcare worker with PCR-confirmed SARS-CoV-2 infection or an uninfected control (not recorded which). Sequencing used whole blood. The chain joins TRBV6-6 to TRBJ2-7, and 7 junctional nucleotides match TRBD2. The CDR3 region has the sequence CASSYSSGRGYEQYF. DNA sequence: TGTGCCAGCAGTTACTCATCGGGGAGGGGCTACGAGCAGTACTTC.